This T cell receptor beta chain was found in a study of T cells after yellow fever vaccination (dated by TCRdb to between 2018 and 2021). At the level of the whole study: The SMART-Seq v4 Ultra Low Input RNA kit was used to prepare libraries from fractions with low cell numbers. To follow T-cell clones before and after primary and booster YFV17D yellow fever vaccination, bulk TCR alpha and beta repertoires were sequenced over time. Two healthy male donors, one aged 18 to 30 and one aged 30 to 40 years, made up the cohort. Bulk PBMC replicates and cell subsets were isolated from blood drawn at multiple timepoints before and after both primary and secondary immunization.

The full study reports these points: A small fraction of clonotypes showed up in both the CD4 and CD8 compartments, probably as a result of convergent recombination. Because the study included only a couple of donors, the extent to which the findings can be generalized is limited. Most clones expanded after primary vaccination were re-detected after the booster (approximately 95% of CD4 and 80% to 90% of CD8), suggesting broad memory maintenance. The secondary T-cell response was weaker than the primary response but faster, peaking on day 5 instead of day 15. Computational filtering was needed because FACS-sorted repertoires could contain abundant contaminating clonotypes from the bulk population.

TCR cDNA was synthesized by 5'RACE template switching, through which a universal primer site and unique molecular identifiers were introduced. Priming of cDNA synthesis was performed from both the TCR alpha and TCR beta constant segments. Library amplification used two PCR steps, and the second PCR step added sample barcodes and sequencing adapters. Sequencing of the libraries was done on either Illumina HiSeq 2500 (2x100 bp) or NovaSeq (2x150 bp). Under the source paper's analysis protocol: MIGEC was used to demultiplex reads and collapse the reads into UMI consensus sequences, and MiXCR was used for V(D)J alignment. Vaccine-responding clonotypes were defined with edgeR using replicate PBMC samples, requiring FDR below 0.01 and a log2 fold change above 5 up to day 15. Each bulk clonotype was labeled CD4 or CD8 based on which sequenced repertoire, CD4 or CD8, contained the clonotype at higher abundance. The public reads were quality trimmed at Q25 with fastp and then assembled into clones with MiXCR by TCRdb, keeping productive beta chains. Records with the same CDR3 protein are collapsed into one entry carrying the most frequent genes and DNA. What appears here as the V and J calls and clone size reflects TCRdb's work, not the paper's. Present in this sample are over 130,000 distinct CDR3 sequences, over 7% of which were seen just once. About 0.73% of the sample comes from the top ten.

Taken from cysteine to phenylalanine, the CDR3 has 16 residues. Only the CDR3 part of the read is kept: 48 bases, read in frame from the first base. The label giving this sample's treatment or condition can be read as: live attenuated yellow fever vaccine strain. A standard Ficoll-Paque protocol was used to isolate PBMCs from peripheral blood. CD4 and CD8 T-cell fractions were isolated with Dynabeads CD4 and CD8 positive selection kits. TriZol was used to extract RNA from bulk PBMCs, CD4 and CD8 fractions, and dextramer-positive and dextramer-negative fractions. About this clonotype itself: No cognate antigen has been identified for it. Since a much larger clone is just one base distant, this may be a read error.

The input for sequencing was CD4+ T cells sorted from PBMCs, taken 5 days after the yellow fever booster vaccination. This sequence uses TRBV12-3 or TRBV12-4 and TRBJ2-4, with TRBD2 as a weak D call on 5 bases. This receptor was obtained from a man aged 25-45 years who received the YFV17D yellow fever vaccine. The DNA sequence is as follows: TGTGCCAGCAGCTCGGTCCCTATGGGAGCCAAAAACATTCAGTGCTTC. It is translated as CASSSVPMGAKNIQCF.